One and the same sample provided the 22 T cell receptor beta chains below, sequenced in a study of T cell changes during pregnancy in multiple sclerosis. Assay: immunoSEQ multiplex PCR; the TCRdb copy retains only in-frame clones and omits some. The sample has some 46,000 clones; 92% are singletons. Sequenced here: CD4+ T cells from peripheral blood mononuclear cells, sampled after pregnancy. These receptors originate from a female donor with multiple sclerosis, enrolled in a pregnancy study.

This clone was detected only once. The rearrangement links TRBV29-1 to TRBJ1-3; D uncertain. Trimming took 2 bases from V and 1 from J, leaving 3 bases between them. Per the germline V gene, CDR1 is SQVTM and CDR2 is ANQGSEA. This CDR3 region has 12 residues. The CDR3 coding sequence is TGCAGCGTTGAATCATCTGGAAACACCATATATTTT. Its translation: CSVESSGNTIYF.

The CDR3 is CASSARETSNYGYTF. CDR3 coding DNA: TGTGCCAGCAGTGCCCGGGAAACAAGTAACTATGGCTACACCTTC. V and J are TRBV6-1 and TRBJ1-2; D not resolved. The CDR3 runs to 15 residues. The germline V gene has CDR1 MNHNS and CDR2 SASEGT. Trimming shortened V by 4 bases and J by 1 base, and 13 bases separated the two germline ends.

The rearrangement joins TRBV10-2 to TRBJ2-7; 7 nucleotides match TRBD2. The length of the CDR3 is 15 residues. With V trimmed by 6 bases and J by 2 bases, 10 bases remained unmatched. CDR1 and CDR2 from the germline V gene are WSHSY and SAAADI. The CDR3 sequence is CASRRGLNPTYEQYF. In DNA form, the CDR3 reads TGCGCCAGCAGGCGGGGGTTAAACCCAACCTACGAGCAGTACTTC.

The rearrangement uses TRBV4-2 and TRBJ2-1, with D possibly matching TRBD2 (5 bases). This CDR3 comprises 17 residues. CDR1 LGHNA and CDR2 YNFKEQ come from the germline V gene. V lost 1 base to trimming and J lost 0 bases, with 13 bases between them. The DNA of the CDR3 is TGTGCCAGCAGCCAAGTCAGCGGAAAACTCTCCTACAATGAGCAGTTCTTC. Translating it yields CASSQVSGKLSYNEQFF.

In its sample, this clone was seen once. V and J are TRBV19 and TRBJ1-1; D uncertain. The CDR3 spans 12 residues. Germline-derived CDR1 and CDR2 are LNHDA and SQIVND (reference sequence). Deletions cut 7 bases from V and 0 bases from J, with 6 bases between. The DNA of the CDR3 is TGTGCCAGTAAACTGCTGAACACTGAAGCTTTCTTT. Amino acids: CASKLLNTEAFF.

V gene TRBV28 combines with J gene TRBJ1-2; the D gene is possibly TRBD1 (5 bases). Germline assignment: CDR1 MDHEN and CDR2 SYDVKM. CDR3 size: 13 residues. V gave up 6 bases and J gave up 4 bases, with 12 bases separating them. CDR3 DNA: TGTGCCAGCAGCTCAGGGCACTCCTATGGCTACACCTTC. This gives the protein CASSSGHSYGYTF.

The CDR3 spells CASSQTGDKQYF. The CDR3 nucleotides read TGCGCCAGCAGTCAGACAGGGGACAAGCAGTACTTC. The chain couples TRBV23-1 to TRBJ2-7; 8 nucleotides agree with TRBD1. TRBV23-1 is designated an ORF whose function remains uncertain. The CDR3 loop spans 12 amino acids. V was pared by 3 bases and J by 8 bases, with 3 bases of the junction left unmatched.

The CDR3 protein is CAISEPNIAGGGQTQYF. CDR3 coding DNA: TGTGCCATCAGTGAGCCGAATATAGCGGGAGGGGGGCAGACCCAGTACTTC. This rearrangement joins TRBV10-3 to TRBJ2-5, with 11 positions matching TRBD2. J was trimmed by 6 bases and V by 2 bases; bases with no gene match: 11. Per the germline V gene, CDR1 is ENHRY and CDR2 is SYGVKD. The CDR3 consists of 17 residues.

The chain joins TRBV6-5 to TRBJ1-3, with TRBD1 as a possible D gene (5 bases). V lost 0 bases and J 4 bases, leaving 10 bases between the germline ends. Germline V lookup: CDR1 MNHEY, CDR2 SVGAGI. CDR3 length equals 15 residues. Written as DNA, the CDR3 is TGTGCCAGCAGTTACTCGGGGGGGAAAGGAAACACCATATATTTT. It specifies CASSYSGGKGNTIYF.

The V and J genes are TRBV6-5 and TRBJ2-7, with 9 bases fitting TRBD1. The CDR3 is 14 amino acids. The germline gives CDR1 MNHEY, CDR2 SVGAGI. V was pared by 2 bases and J by 5 bases, with 4 bases of the junction left unmatched. CDR3 protein: CASSYPGQGNEQYF. Here the CDR3 DNA reads TGTGCCAGCAGTTACCCAGGACAGGGGAACGAGCAGTACTTC.

V gene TRBV29-1 combines with J gene TRBJ2-7, with TRBD1 matching 7 bases. V trimming: 6 bases; J trimming: 2 bases; junction bases outside the gene matches: 7. CDR3 length: 13 amino acids. CDR1 and CDR2 from the germline V gene are SQVTM and ANQGSEA. CDR3 sequence reads: CSVEGTVPYEQYF. The CDR3 DNA is TGCAGCGTCGAGGGGACAGTCCCCTACGAGCAGTACTTC.

This rearrangement joins TRBV10-1 to TRBJ2-1; 9 bases fit TRBD2. Trimming cost V 2 bases and J 5 bases; bases outside gene matches: 7. This CDR3 spans 16 amino acids. Germline V lookup: CDR1 WNHNN, CDR2 SYGVQD (reference sequence). The CDR3, as DNA: TGCGCCAGCAGTGAGCCCAGGGGACTAGCCCACAATGAGCAGTTCTTC. Protein product: CASSEPRGLAHNEQFF.

The chain uses TRBV6-1 and TRBJ2-7; TRBD1 agrees at 7 bases. The germline CDR1 and CDR2 sequences are MNHNS and SASEGT. CDR3 length: 13 residues. With V trimmed by 8 bases and J by 3 bases, 7 bases remained unmatched. The CDR3 sequence is CASARDSYYEQYF. CDR3 sequence (DNA): TGTGCCAGCGCTAGGGACAGCTACTACGAGCAGTACTTC.

V and J are TRBV9 and TRBJ1-2; D not resolved. CDR1 SGDLS and CDR2 YYNGEE come from the germline V gene. The V gene lost 0 bases and the J gene lost 5 bases, with 8 bases spanning the gap. The CDR3 sequence is 13 residues long. The CDR3 is CASSVGSGYGYTF. In nucleotides, the CDR3 is TGTGCCAGCAGCGTAGGGTCAGGTTATGGCTACACCTTC.

The rearrangement links TRBV7-8 to TRBJ2-7; D remains unclear. Germline V gives CDR1 SGHVS, CDR2 FQNEAQ. This CDR3 contains 15 residues. The V end was cut by 0 bases, the J end by 1 base, with 10 bases between. The CDR3 is CASSLATPGSYEQYF. As DNA, the CDR3 is TGTGCCAGCAGCTTAGCAACCCCCGGGTCCTACGAGCAGTACTTC.

This chain uses TRBV30 with TRBJ2-5; D perhaps matches TRBD2 (5 bases). The CDR3 is 14 residues long. V was trimmed by 0 bases and J by 5 bases, leaving 13 bases between them. CDR1 and CDR2 from the germline V gene are GTSNPN and SVGIG (reference sequence). In DNA form, the CDR3 reads TGTGCCTGGAGTGTACGGGCTAGCTGGGAGACCCAGTACTTC. Translated: CAWSVRASWETQYF. The full variable domain, completed using reference TRBV30 and TRBJ2-5, is SQTIHQWPATLVQPVGSPLSLECTVEGTSNPNLYWYRQAAGRGLQLLFYSVGIGQISSEVPQNLSASRPQDRQFILSSKKLLLSDSGFYLCAWSVRASWETQYFGPGTRLLVL.

This clone was observed once. The chain joins TRBV4-1 to TRBJ1-3; D is perhaps TRBD1 (6 bases). Germline CDR1 is MGHRA and CDR2 is YSYEKL. Deletions cut 0 bases from V and 0 bases from J, with 12 bases between. The CDR3 totals 17 residues. The CDR3 reads CASSQDSGAASGNTIYF. The CDR3, as DNA: TGCGCCAGCAGCCAAGATTCAGGGGCGGCCTCTGGAAACACCATATATTTT.

J is TRBJ2-7 and V is TRBV28; TRBD2 aligns across 9 bases. The CDR3 has 19 amino acids. Germline values: CDR1 MDHEN, CDR2 SYDVKM. Unmatched junction bases numbered 17, after V lost 5 bases and J lost 0 bases. CDR3 protein: CASSTRGGRAGRVSYEQYF. As DNA, the CDR3 is TGTGCCAGCAGTACCCGAGGCGGGAGGGCCGGTAGGGTCTCCTACGAGCAGTACTTC.

The chain has TRBV7-2 and TRBJ2-2, with 9 bases that match TRBD2. Germline-derived CDR1 and CDR2 are SGHTA and FQGNSA. CDR3 length equals 14 residues. Trimming took 5 bases from V and 7 from J; bases not matched to a gene: 5. The CDR3 reads CASSEGLAVGELFF. CDR3 nucleotides: TGTGCCAGCAGCGAGGGACTAGCAGTCGGGGAGCTGTTTTTT.

The rearrangement joins TRBV6-6 to TRBJ2-7; a possible D gene is TRBD1 (5 bases). CDR1 and CDR2 from the germline V gene are MNHNY and SVGAGI (reference sequence). Trimming stripped 4 bases from V and 9 bases from J, with 10 bases between. This CDR3 has 11 residues. As DNA, the CDR3 is TGTGCCAGCAGTTTGCAGGGATGGCAGTACTTC. Translating it yields CASSLQGWQYF.

V is TRBV6-1 and J is TRBJ2-2; D is possibly TRBD2 (5 bases). From germline, CDR1 is MNHNS and CDR2 SASEGT. Trimming took off 2 bases at V and 3 bases at J, with 7 bases between the two ends. The CDR3 consists of 14 residues. The CDR3 loop reads CASSELRDTGELFF. CDR3 DNA: TGTGCCAGCAGTGAATTGAGGGACACCGGGGAGCTGTTTTTT.

The chain has TRBV5-6 and TRBJ1-1; D might be TRBD1 (5 bases). V lost 7 bases and J lost 4, with 14 bases in between. Germline assignment: CDR1 SGHDT and CDR2 YYEEEE. This CDR3 is built from 13 residues. In DNA form, the CDR3 reads TGTGCCAGCGTCTGGGCGGGGACCACTGAAGCTTTCTTT. Its protein is CASVWAGTTEAFF.